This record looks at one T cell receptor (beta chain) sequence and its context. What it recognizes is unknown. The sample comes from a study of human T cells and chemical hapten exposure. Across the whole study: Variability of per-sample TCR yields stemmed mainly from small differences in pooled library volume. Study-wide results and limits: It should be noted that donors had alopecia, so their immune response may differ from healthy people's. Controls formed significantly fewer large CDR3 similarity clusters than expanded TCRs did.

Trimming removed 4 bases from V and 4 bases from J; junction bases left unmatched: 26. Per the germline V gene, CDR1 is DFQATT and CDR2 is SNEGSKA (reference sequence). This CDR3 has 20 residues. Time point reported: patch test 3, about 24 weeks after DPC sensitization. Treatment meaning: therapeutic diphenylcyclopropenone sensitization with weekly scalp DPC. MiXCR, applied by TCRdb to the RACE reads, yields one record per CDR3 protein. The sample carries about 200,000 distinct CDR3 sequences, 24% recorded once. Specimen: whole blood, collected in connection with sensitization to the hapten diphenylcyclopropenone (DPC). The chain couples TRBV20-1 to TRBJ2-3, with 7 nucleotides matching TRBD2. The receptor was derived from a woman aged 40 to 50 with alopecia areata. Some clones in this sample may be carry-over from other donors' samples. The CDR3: CSAKLLPSGTIPRGADTQYF. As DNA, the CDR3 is TGCAGTGCTAAGTTGTTACCATCCGGGACTATCCCCAGAGGGGCAGATACGCAGTATTTT.